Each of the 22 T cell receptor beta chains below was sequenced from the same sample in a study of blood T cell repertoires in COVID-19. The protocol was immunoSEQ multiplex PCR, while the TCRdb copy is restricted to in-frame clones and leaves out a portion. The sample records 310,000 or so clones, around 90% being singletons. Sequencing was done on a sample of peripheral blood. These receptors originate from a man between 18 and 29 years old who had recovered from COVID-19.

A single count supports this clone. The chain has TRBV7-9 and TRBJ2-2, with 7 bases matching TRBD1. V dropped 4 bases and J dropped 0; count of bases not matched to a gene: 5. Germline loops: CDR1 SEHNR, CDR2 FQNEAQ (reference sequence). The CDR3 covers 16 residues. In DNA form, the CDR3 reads TGTGCCAGCAGCTCCCCTGACAGGGCGAACACCGGGGAGCTGTTTTTT. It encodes CASSSPDRANTGELFF.

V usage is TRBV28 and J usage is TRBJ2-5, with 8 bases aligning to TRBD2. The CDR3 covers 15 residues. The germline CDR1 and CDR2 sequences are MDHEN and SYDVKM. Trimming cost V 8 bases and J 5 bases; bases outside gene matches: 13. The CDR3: CASGSAGTSGETQYF. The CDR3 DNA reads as TGTGCCAGCGGATCGGCCGGGACTAGTGGGGAGACCCAGTACTTC.

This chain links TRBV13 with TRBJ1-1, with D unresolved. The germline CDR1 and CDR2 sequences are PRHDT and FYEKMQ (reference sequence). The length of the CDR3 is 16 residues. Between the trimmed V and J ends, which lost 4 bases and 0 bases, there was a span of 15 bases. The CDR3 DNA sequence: TGTGCCAGCAGCTCTAAAACAGCCGTTCTGAACACTGAAGCTTTCTTT. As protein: CASSSKTAVLNTEAFF.

The CDR3 DNA is TGTGCCAGCAGCTTAGTACTAGCGAGCAATGAGCAGTTCTTC. It encodes CASSLVLASNEQFF. The chain recombines TRBV13 with TRBJ2-1; 7 bases fit TRBD2. Germline V gene lookup returns CDR1 PRHDT and CDR2 FYEKMQ (reference sequence). The V segment lost 1 base and the J segment 6 bases; nucleotides outside the gene matches: 3. The CDR3 is 14 residues long.

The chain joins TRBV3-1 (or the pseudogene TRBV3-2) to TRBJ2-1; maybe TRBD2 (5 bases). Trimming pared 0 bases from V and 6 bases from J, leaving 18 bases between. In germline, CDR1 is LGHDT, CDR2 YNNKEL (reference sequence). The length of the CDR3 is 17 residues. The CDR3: CASSQDQRHHTTNEQFF. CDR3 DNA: TGTGCCAGCAGCCAAGATCAGCGGCACCACACAACCAATGAGCAGTTCTTC.

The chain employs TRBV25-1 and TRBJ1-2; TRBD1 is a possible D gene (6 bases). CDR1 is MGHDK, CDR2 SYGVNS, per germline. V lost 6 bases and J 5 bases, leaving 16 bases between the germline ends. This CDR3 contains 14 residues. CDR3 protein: CASSQGGVGYGYTF. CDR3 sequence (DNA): TGTGCCAGCAGCCAAGGGGGGGTTGGGTATGGCTACACCTTC.

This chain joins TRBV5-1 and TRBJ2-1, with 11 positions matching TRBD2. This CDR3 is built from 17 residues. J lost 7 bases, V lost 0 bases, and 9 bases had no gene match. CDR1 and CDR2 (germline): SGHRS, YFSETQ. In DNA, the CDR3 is TGCGCCAGCAGCTTGGAGTTAGCGGGAGGGTACGGTAATGAGCAGTTCTTC. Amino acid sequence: CASSLELAGGYGNEQFF.

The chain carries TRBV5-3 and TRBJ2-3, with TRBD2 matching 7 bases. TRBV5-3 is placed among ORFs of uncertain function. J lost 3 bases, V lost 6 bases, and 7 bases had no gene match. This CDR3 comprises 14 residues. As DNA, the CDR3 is TGTGCCAGAACTCGGGGGGTTCCTACAGATACGCAGTATTTT. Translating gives CARTRGVPTDTQYF.

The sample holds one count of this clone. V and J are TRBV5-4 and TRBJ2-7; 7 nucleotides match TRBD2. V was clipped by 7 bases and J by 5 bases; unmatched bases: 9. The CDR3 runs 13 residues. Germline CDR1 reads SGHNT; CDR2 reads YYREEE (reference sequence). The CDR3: CASREEGRNEQYF. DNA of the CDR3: TGTGCCAGCCGGGAGGAAGGGCGGAACGAGCAGTACTTC.

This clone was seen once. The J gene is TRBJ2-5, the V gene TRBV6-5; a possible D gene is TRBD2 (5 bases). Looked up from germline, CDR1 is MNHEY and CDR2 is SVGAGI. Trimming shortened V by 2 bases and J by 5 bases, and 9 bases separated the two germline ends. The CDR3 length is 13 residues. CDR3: CASSYPSGETQYF. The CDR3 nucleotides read TGTGCCAGCAGTTACCCCTCGGGGGAGACCCAGTACTTC.

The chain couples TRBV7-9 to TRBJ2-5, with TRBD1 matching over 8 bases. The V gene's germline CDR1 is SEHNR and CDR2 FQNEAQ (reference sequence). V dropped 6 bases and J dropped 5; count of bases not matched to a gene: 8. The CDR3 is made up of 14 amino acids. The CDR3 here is CASSLGQGTETQYF. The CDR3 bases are TGTGCCAGCAGTCTCGGACAGGGTACCGAGACCCAGTACTTC.

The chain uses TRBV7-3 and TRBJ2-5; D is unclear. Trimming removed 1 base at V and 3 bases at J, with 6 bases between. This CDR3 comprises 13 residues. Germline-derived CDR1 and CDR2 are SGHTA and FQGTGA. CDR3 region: CASSLRAEETQYF. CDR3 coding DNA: TGTGCCAGCAGCTTAAGGGCAGAAGAGACCCAGTACTTC.

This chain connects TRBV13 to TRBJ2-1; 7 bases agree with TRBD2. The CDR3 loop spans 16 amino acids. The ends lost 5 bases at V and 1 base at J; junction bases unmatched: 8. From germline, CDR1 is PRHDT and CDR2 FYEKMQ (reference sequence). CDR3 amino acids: CASSVGTTPSYNEQFF. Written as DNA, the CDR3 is TGTGCCAGCAGCGTCGGGACTACCCCATCCTACAATGAGCAGTTCTTC.

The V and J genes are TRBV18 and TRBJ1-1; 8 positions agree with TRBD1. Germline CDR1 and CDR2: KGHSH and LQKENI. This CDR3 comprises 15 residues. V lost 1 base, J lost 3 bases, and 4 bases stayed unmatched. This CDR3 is CASSPRPTGDTEAFF. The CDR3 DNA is TGTGCCAGCTCACCACGCCCGACAGGGGACACTGAAGCTTTCTTT.

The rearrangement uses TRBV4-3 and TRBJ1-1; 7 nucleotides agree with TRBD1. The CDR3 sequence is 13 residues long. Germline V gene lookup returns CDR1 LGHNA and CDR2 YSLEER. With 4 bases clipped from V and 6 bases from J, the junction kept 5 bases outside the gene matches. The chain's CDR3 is CASSPGGSPEAFF. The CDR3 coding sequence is TGCGCCAGCAGCCCAGGGGGGAGTCCTGAAGCTTTCTTT.

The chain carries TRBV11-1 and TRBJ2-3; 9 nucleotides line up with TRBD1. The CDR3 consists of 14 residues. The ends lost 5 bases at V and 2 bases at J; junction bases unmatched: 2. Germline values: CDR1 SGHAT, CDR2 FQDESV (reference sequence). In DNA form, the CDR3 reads TGTGCCAGCAGCGACAGGGGGTCCACAGATACGCAGTATTTT. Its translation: CASSDRGSTDTQYF.

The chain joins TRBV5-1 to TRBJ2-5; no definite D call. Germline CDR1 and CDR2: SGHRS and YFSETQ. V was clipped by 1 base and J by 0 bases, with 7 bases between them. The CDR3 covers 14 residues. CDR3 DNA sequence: TGCGCCAGCAGCTTGTCCCATCACCAAGAGACCCAGTACTTC. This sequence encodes CASSLSHHQETQYF. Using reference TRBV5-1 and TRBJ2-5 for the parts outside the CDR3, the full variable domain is KAGVTQTPRYLIKTRGQQVTLSCSPISGHRSVSWYQQTPGQGLQFLFEYFSETQRNKGNFPGRFSGRQFSNSRSEMNVSTLELGDSALYLCASSLSHHQETQYFGPGTRLLVL.

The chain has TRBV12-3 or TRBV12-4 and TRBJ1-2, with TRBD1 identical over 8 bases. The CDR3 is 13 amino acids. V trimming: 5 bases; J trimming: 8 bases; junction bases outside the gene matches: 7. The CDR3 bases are TGTGCCAGCAGTCCGACAGGGGCGTTCGGCTACACCTTC. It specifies CASSPTGAFGYTF.

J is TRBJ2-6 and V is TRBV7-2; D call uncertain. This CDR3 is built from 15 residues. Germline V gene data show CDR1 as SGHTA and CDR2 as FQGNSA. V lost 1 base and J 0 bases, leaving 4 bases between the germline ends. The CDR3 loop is CASSLESSGANVLTF. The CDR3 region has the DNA TGTGCCAGCAGCTTAGAGAGCTCTGGGGCCAACGTCCTGACTTTC. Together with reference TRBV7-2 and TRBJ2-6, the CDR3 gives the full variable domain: GAGVSQSPSNKVTEKGKDVELRCDPISGHTALYWYRQSLGQGLEFLIYFQGNSAPDKSGLPSDRFSAERTGGSVSTLTIQRTQQEDSAVYLCASSLESSGANVLTFGAGSRLTVL.

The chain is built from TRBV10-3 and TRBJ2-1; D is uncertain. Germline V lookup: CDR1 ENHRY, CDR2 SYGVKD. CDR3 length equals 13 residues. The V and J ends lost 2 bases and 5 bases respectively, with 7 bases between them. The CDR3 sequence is CAISEVTDNEQFF. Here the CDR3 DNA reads TGTGCCATCAGTGAGGTAACTGACAATGAGCAGTTCTTC.

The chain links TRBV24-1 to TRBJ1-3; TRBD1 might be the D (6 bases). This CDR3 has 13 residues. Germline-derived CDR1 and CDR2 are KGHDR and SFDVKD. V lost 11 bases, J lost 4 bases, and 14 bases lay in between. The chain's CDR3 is CANWSGDGNTIYF. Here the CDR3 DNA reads TGTGCCAACTGGTCAGGGGACGGAAACACCATATATTTT.

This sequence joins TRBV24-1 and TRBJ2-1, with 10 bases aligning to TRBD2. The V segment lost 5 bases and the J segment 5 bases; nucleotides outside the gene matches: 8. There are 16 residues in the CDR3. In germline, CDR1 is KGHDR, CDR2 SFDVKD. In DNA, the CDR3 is TGTGCCACCAGTGTGGGCGGTAGCGGGAGGAACAATGAGCAGTTCTTC. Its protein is CATSVGGSGRNNEQFF.